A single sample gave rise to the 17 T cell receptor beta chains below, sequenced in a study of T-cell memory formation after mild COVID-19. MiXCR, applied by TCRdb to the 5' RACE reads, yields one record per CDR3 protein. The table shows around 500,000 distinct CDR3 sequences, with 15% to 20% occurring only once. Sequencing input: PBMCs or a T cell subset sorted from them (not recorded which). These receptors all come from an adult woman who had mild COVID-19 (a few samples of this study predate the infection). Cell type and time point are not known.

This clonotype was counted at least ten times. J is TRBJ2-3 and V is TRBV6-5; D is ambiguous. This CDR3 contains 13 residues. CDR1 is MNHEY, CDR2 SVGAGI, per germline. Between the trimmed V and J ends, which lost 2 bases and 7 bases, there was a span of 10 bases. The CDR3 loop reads CASSYDETNTQYF. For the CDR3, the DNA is TGTGCCAGCAGTTACGACGAAACCAATACGCAGTATTTT.

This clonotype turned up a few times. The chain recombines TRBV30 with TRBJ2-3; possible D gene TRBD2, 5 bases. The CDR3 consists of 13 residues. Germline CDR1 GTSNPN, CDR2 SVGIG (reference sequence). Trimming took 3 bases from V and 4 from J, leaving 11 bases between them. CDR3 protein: CAWSRGLADTQYF. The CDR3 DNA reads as TGTGCCTGGAGCCGCGGACTGGCAGATACGCAGTATTTT.

The CDR3 loop reads CASSPTWGIASTDTQYF. The CDR3 bases are TGTGCCAGCAGTCCTACCTGGGGGATTGCTAGCACAGATACGCAGTATTTT. The chain has TRBV7-9 and TRBJ2-3; D tentatively fits TRBD1 or TRBD2 (5 bases each). Germline V gives CDR1 SEHNR, CDR2 FQNEAQ (reference sequence). Trimming removed 6 bases from V and 0 bases from J, with 19 bases in between. CDR3 length: 17 amino acids.

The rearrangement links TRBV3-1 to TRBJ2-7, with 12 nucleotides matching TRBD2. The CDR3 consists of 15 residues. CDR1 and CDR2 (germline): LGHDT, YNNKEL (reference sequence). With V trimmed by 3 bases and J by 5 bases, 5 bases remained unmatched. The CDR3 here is CASSQLAGGGDEQYF. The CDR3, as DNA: TGTGCCAGCAGCCAGCTAGCGGGAGGGGGAGACGAGCAGTACTTC.

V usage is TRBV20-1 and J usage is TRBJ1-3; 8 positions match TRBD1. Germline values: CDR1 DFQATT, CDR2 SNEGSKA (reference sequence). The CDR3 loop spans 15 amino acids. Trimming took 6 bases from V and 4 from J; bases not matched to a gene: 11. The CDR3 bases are TGCAGTGCCGCCCCGGGACAGGTGGGGGGAAACACCATATATTTT. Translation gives CSAAPGQVGGNTIYF.

CDR3 sequence: CASSASTTGSGANVLTF. As DNA, the CDR3 is TGTGCCAGCAGCGCTTCGACGACAGGCTCTGGGGCCAACGTCCTGACTTTC. The chain combines TRBV9 with TRBJ2-6; maybe TRBD1 (6 bases). Germline V CDR1 and CDR2: SGDLS, YYNGEE. V lost 3 bases and J 0 bases, leaving 13 bases between the germline ends. This CDR3 is 17 amino acids long.

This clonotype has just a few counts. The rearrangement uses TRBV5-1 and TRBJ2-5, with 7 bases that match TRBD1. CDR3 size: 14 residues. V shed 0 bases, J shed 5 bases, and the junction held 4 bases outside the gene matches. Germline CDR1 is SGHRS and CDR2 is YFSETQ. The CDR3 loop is CASSLAGQMETQYF. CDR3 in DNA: TGCGCCAGCAGCTTGGCGGGACAGATGGAGACCCAGTACTTC.

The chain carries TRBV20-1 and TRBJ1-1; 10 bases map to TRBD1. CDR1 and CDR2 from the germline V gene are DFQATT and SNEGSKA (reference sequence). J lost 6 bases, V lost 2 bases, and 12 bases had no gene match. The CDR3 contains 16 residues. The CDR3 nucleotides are TGCAGTGCTAGACTGACAGGGGGCGCAGGAGAATCTGAAGCTTTCTTT. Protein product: CSARLTGGAGESEAFF.

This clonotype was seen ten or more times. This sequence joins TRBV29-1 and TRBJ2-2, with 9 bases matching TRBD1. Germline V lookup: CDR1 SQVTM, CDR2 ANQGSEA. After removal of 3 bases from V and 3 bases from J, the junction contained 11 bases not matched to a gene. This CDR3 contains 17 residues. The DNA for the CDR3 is TGCAGCGTTGACCCCGGGACAGGGAAGGGGGACACCGGGGAGCTGTTTTTT. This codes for CSVDPGTGKGDTGELFF.

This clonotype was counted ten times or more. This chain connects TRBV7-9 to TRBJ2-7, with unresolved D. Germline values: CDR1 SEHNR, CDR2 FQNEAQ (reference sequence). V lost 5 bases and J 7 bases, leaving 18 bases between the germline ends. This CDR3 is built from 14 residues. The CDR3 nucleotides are TGTGCCAGCAGCCCAGTTGTGGTCCCTTGGGAGCAGTACTTC. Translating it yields CASSPVVVPWEQYF.

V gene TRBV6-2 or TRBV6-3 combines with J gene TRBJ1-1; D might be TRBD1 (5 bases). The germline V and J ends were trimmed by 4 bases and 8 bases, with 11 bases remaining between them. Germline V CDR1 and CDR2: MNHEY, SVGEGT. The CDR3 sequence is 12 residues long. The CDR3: CASSWGGSEAFF. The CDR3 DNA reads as TGTGCCAGCAGTTGGGGCGGCTCCGAAGCTTTCTTT.

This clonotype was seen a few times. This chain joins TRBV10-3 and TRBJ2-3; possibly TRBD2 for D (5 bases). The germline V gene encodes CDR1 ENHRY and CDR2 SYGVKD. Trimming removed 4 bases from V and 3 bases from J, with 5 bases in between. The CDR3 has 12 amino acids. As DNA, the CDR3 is TGTGCCATCAGTGGGGAGACAGATACGCAGTATTTT. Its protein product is CAISGETDTQYF.

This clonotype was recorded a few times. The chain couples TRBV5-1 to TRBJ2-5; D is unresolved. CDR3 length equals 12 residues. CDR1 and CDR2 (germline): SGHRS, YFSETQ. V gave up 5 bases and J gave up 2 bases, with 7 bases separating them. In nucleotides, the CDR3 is TGCGCCAGCAGAAGAATTCAAGAGACCCAGTACTTC. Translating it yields CASRRIQETQYF.

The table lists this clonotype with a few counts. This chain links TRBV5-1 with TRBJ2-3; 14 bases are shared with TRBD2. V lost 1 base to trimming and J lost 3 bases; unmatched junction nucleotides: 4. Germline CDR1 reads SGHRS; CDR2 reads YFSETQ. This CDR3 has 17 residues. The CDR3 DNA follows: TGCGCCAGCAGCTTGATGACTAGCGGGGGGGCAACAGATACGCAGTATTTT. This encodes CASSLMTSGGATDTQYF.

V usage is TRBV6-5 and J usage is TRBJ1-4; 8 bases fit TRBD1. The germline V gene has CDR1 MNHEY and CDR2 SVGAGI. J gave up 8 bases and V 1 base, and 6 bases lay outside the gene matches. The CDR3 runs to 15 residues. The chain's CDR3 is CASSYYDRGREKLFF. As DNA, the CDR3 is TGTGCCAGCAGTTACTATGACAGGGGAAGGGAAAAACTGTTTTTT.

The CDR3 nucleotides read TGTGCCAGCAGCGGAACAGGGTCGCAAGAGACCCAGTACTTC. Translation gives CASSGTGSQETQYF. The chain uses TRBV5-4 and TRBJ2-5, with D possibly TRBD1 on 6 matching bases. CDR1 SGHNT and CDR2 YYREEE come from the germline V gene (reference sequence). There are 14 residues in the CDR3. V lost 4 bases, J lost 2 bases, and 12 bases lay in between.

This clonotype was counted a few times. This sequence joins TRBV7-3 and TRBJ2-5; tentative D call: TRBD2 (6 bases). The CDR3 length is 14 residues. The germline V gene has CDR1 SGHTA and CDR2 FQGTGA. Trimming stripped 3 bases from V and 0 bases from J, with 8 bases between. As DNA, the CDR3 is TGTGCCAGCAGCTTGGAGGGGTACCAAGAGACCCAGTACTTC. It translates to CASSLEGYQETQYF.